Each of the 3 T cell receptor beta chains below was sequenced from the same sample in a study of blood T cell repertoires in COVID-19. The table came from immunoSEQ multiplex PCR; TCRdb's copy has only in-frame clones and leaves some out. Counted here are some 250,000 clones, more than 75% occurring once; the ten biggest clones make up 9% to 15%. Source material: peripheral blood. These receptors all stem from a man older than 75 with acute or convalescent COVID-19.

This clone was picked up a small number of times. The CDR3 nucleotides read TGCGCCAGCAGCCAAACAACGACAGGTTCGAGACCCCAGCATTTT. Translated, it gives CASSQTTTGSRPQHF. The J gene is TRBJ1-5, the V gene TRBV4-1, with D tentatively TRBD1 (6 bases). This CDR3 spans 15 amino acids. Deletions cut 2 bases from V and 10 bases from J, with 18 bases between. Germline loops: CDR1 MGHRA, CDR2 YSYEKL.

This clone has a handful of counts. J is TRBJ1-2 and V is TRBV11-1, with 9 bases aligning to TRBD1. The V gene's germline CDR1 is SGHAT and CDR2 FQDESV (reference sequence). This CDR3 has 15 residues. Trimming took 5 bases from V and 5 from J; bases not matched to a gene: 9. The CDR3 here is CASSGGDRVTYGYTF. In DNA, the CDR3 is TGTGCCAGCAGCGGTGGGGACAGGGTAACGTATGGCTACACCTTC.

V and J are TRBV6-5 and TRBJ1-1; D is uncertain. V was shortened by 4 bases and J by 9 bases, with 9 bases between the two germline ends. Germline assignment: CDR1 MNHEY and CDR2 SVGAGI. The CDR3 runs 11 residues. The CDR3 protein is CASSWAPKAFF. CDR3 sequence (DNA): TGTGCCAGCAGTTGGGCTCCGAAAGCTTTCTTT.